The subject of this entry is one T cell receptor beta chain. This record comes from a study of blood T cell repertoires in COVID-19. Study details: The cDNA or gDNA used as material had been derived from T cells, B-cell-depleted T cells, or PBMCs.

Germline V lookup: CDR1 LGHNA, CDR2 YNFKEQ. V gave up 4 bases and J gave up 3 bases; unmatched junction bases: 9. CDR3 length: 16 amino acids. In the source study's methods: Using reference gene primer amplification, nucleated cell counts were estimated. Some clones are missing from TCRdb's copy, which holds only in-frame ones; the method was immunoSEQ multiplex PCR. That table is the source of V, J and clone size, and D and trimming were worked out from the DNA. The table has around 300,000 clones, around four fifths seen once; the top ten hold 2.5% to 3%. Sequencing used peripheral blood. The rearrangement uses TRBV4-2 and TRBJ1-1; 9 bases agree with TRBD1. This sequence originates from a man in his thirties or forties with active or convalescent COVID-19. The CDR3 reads CASSPRQGEGDTEAFF. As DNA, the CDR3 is TGTGCCAGCAGCCCCCGACAGGGGGAGGGGGACACTGAAGCTTTCTTT.